These T cell receptor beta chains were read from a single sample in a study of regulatory T cells in long-lasting Graves disease. MiXCR was run by TCRdb on the multiplex PCR reads, yielding one entry per CDR3 protein. The sample holds 600,000 to 650,000 distinct CDR3 sequences, about 16% seen once. These data also formed part of another study, on T cells in Graves' hyperthyroidism and ophthalmopathy.

The starting material was peripheral blood mononuclear cells (PBMCs), obtained at new diagnosis, from a patient treated with antithyroid drugs. Receptors were obtained from a woman under 40 with Graves disease. The CDR3 runs from the conserved cysteine through the conserved F or W. A D gene is named only where the DNA matches it firmly. Expanded clones are given a class, and other clones once, few, many or no size at all.

size: many
J: TRBJ2-5
D: NA
V: TRBV6-2/TRBV6-3
CDR3: CASSQTSGFPTQYF
DNA: TGTGCCAGCAGTCAAACATCGGGCTTCCCAACCCAGTACTTC

size: many
J: TRBJ2-7
D: NA
V: TRBV2
CDR3: CASTVLVEGDEQYF
DNA: TGTGCCAGCACGGTACTAGTCGAGGGCGACGAGCAGTACTTC

size: many
J: TRBJ2-5
D: NA
V: TRBV11-2
CDR3: CASSPPTLGRGETQYF
DNA: TGTGCCAGCAGCCCCCCAACGTTGGGGAGGGGGGAGACCCAGTACTTC

size: few
J: TRBJ2-2
D: TRBD2
V: TRBV20-1
CDR3: CSARGGRDTGELFF
DNA: TGCAGTGCTAGAGGCGGGAGGGACACCGGGGAGCTGTTTTTT

size: few
J: TRBJ2-1
D: TRBD2
V: TRBV7-9
CDR3: CASSLNHMAGVGGGNEQFF
DNA: TGTGCCAGCAGCTTAAACCATATGGCGGGAGTCGGGGGTGGAAATGAGCAGTTCTTC

size: many
J: TRBJ2-2
D: TRBD1
V: TRBV20-1
CDR3: CSTGVGELFF
DNA: TGCAGTACAGGGGTCGGGGAGCTGTTTTTT

size: few
J: TRBJ2-1
D: NA
V: TRBV27
CDR3: CASSSLKGTHNNEQFF
DNA: TGTGCCAGCAGTTCATTAAAGGGGACTCATAACAATGAGCAGTTCTTC

size: many
J: TRBJ2-3
D: NA
V: TRBV2
CDR3: CASTPKVVSTDTQYF
DNA: TGTGCCAGCACCCCGAAAGTAGTGAGCACAGATACGCAGTATTTT

size: many
J: TRBJ2-5
D: TRBD2
V: TRBV20-1
CDR3: CSASVQRELETQYF
DNA: TGCAGTGCTAGCGTGCAGCGGGAGTTAGAGACCCAGTACTTC

size: many
J: TRBJ2-7
D: NA
V: TRBV12-3/TRBV12-4
CDR3: CASSFGGTPGEQYF
DNA: TGTGCCAGCAGTTTTGGCGGGACCCCGGGCGAGCAGTACTTC

size: NA
J: TRBJ2-5
D: TRBD2
V: TRBV18
CDR3: CASSPMAGEGETQYF
DNA: TGTGCCAGCTCACCAATGGCGGGAGAAGGGGAGACCCAGTACTTC

size: NA
J: TRBJ2-7
D: TRBD1
V: TRBV4-1
CDR3: CASSQPSQGYEQYF
DNA: TGCGCCAGCAGCCAACCCTCACAGGGGTACGAGCAGTACTTC

size: many
J: TRBJ2-4
D: TRBD2
V: TRBV12-3/TRBV12-4
CDR3: CASRGGSGSAKNIQYF
DNA: TGTGCCAGCCGAGGCGGTAGCGGGAGTGCCAAAAACATTCAGTACTTC

size: NA
J: TRBJ2-7
D: NA
V: TRBV18
CDR3: CASSPRFGGSSYEQYF
DNA: TGTGCCAGCTCACCACGTTTTGGGGGGTCGTCCTACGAGCAGTACTTC

size: few
J: TRBJ2-5
D: TRBD2
V: TRBV5-1
CDR3: CASSTSGRGQETQYF
DNA: TGCGCCAGCAGCACTAGCGGGAGGGGGCAAGAGACCCAGTACTTC

size: NA
J: TRBJ2-7
D: NA
V: TRBV6-2/TRBV6-3
CDR3: CASSPSTVTILYEQYF
DNA: TGTGCCAGCAGCCCGTCGACTGTGACTATACTCTACGAGCAGTACTTC

size: many
J: TRBJ2-1
D: TRBD1
V: TRBV12-5
CDR3: CASGRQGASRSYNEQFF
DNA: TGTGCTAGTGGACGACAGGGGGCTAGCCGCTCCTACAATGAGCAGTTCTTC

size: once
J: TRBJ1-5
D: NA
V: TRBV6-2/TRBV6-3
CDR3: CASSSLTASNQPQHF
DNA: TGTGCCAGCAGTTCCCTGACGGCCAGCAATCAGCCCCAGCATTTT

size: many
J: TRBJ2-5
D: TRBD1
V: TRBV28
CDR3: CASSPPRQGTGVMETQYF
DNA: TGTGCCAGCAGTCCCCCTCGTCAGGGGACAGGGGTTATGGAGACCCAGTACTTC

size: few
J: TRBJ2-4
D: TRBD1
V: TRBV27
CDR3: CASSIYGTGENIQYF
DNA: TGTGCCAGCAGTATCTACGGGACAGGGGAAAACATTCAGTACTTC

size: NA
J: TRBJ2-1
D: NA
V: TRBV10-3
CDR3: CAISEHGSNEQFF
DNA: TGTGCCATCAGTGAACACGGGAGTAATGAGCAGTTCTTC

size: many
J: TRBJ2-5
D: NA
V: TRBV27
CDR3: CASSLRASEQETQYF
DNA: TGTGCCAGCAGTTTACGGGCTAGCGAACAAGAGACCCAGTACTTC

size: few
J: TRBJ2-1
D: NA
V: TRBV11-1
CDR3: CASSSLLGGNEQFF
DNA: TGTGCCAGCAGCTCCCTCCTAGGGGGTAATGAGCAGTTCTTC

size: many
J: TRBJ1-2
D: TRBD1
V: TRBV2
CDR3: CASRGDRVGYGYTF
DNA: TGTGCCAGCAGGGGTGACAGGGTCGGCTATGGCTACACCTTC

size: many
J: TRBJ1-6
D: NA
V: TRBV28
CDR3: CASRYYSYNSPLHF
DNA: TGTGCCAGCAGATACTACTCCTATAATTCACCCCTCCACTTT

size: few
J: TRBJ2-6
D: NA
V: TRBV20-1
CDR3: CSAIPSSGANVLTF
DNA: TGCAGTGCTATCCCTAGCTCTGGGGCCAACGTCCTGACTTTC

size: few
J: TRBJ2-1
D: NA
V: TRBV7-2
CDR3: CASSFLIPSEQFF
DNA: TGTGCCAGCAGCTTTCTTATTCCCTCTGAGCAGTTCTTC

size: NA
J: TRBJ1-2
D: NA
V: TRBV5-6
CDR3: CASSLFRVNYGYTF
DNA: TGTGCCAGCAGCTTGTTCCGGGTTAACTATGGCTACACCTTC

size: few
J: TRBJ1-3
D: NA
V: TRBV10-3
CDR3: CAISEEWGAGNTIYF
DNA: TGTGCCATCAGTGAGGAGTGGGGGGCTGGAAACACCATATATTTT

size: few
J: TRBJ1-2
D: NA
V: TRBV3-1
CDR3: CASGQTGASRYTF
DNA: TGTGCCAGCGGACAAACCGGGGCCAGTCGCTACACCTTC

size: many
J: TRBJ2-1
D: NA
V: TRBV20-1
CDR3: CSARVANEQFF
DNA: TGCAGTGCTAGAGTGGCCAATGAGCAGTTCTTC

size: NA
J: TRBJ2-7
D: TRBD2
V: TRBV6-2/TRBV6-3
CDR3: CASRKREGSSYEQYF
DNA: TGTGCCAGCAGAAAGCGGGAGGGTAGCTCCTACGAGCAGTACTTC

size: NA
J: TRBJ2-5
D: NA
V: TRBV7-2
CDR3: CASSPTSAGETQYF
DNA: TGTGCCAGCAGCCCCACGTCCGCGGGGGAGACCCAGTACTTC

size: many
J: TRBJ1-1
D: NA
V: TRBV2
CDR3: CATILDPLNTEAFF
DNA: TGTGCCACCATCCTGGACCCCTTGAACACTGAAGCTTTCTTT

size: many
J: TRBJ2-3
D: NA
V: TRBV20-1
CDR3: CSAIRVARDTQYF
DNA: TGCAGTGCAATCAGGGTCGCCAGGGATACGCAGTATTTT

size: NA
J: TRBJ1-5
D: TRBD1
V: TRBV30
CDR3: CAWSPDRGHPQHF
DNA: TGTGCCTGGAGCCCAGACAGGGGGCACCCCCAGCATTTT